The 30 T cell receptor beta chains presented below share a single source sample, sequenced in a study of T cells in Graves' hyperthyroidism and ophthalmopathy. RNA transcripts gave rise to amplified TCR beta CDR3 regions. First-round RT-PCR with HTBI primers amplified the TCR CDR3 region. TCRdb reprocessed the multiplex PCR reads via MiXCR and lists one record per CDR3 protein. The top ten clones hold approximately 35% of a sample with 300,000 to 350,000 distinct CDR3 sequences, roughly 17% of them seen once. The specimen was blood. These receptors were obtained from a man aged 25 to 40 with Graves' hyperthyroidism.

In this sample, this clonotype turned up many times. V usage is TRBV20-1 and J usage is TRBJ2-5; D gene uncertain. CDR1 is DFQATT and CDR2 is SNEGSKA in the germline V gene (reference sequence). V lost 1 base, J lost 4 bases, and 7 bases lay in between. This CDR3 spans 12 amino acids. CDR3 coding DNA: TGCAGTGCTAGAGTTCCCGGAGAGACCCAGTACTTC. Its protein product is CSARVPGETQYF.

The rearrangement links TRBV2 to TRBJ2-5; D is perhaps TRBD2 (5 bases). Germline V CDR1 and CDR2: SNHLY, FYNNEI. The CDR3 contains 13 residues. The CDR3 DNA reads TGTGTCGTTCAACGGGGAAATCAAGAGACCCAGTACTTC. Translation gives CVVQRGNQETQYF.

This clonotype showed up many times. The genes are TRBV10-3 and TRBJ2-5; 7 bases fit TRBD1. Germline lookup yields CDR1 ENHRY and CDR2 SYGVKD. The length of the CDR3 is 15 residues. Germline trimming cut 6 bases from V and 5 bases from J; bases unmatched to any gene: 12. CDR3 coding DNA: TGTGCCATCAGCCGGGACAGCACTTTGGGCGAGACCCAGTACTTC. Its translation: CAISRDSTLGETQYF.

This clonotype was found many times. The rearrangement uses TRBV29-1 and TRBJ2-7; weak D call: TRBD2 (6 bases). The germline V gene has CDR1 SQVTM and CDR2 ANQGSEA. The CDR3 is 11 amino acids. V was pared by 7 bases and J by 7 bases, with 14 bases between. CDR3 protein: CSAIGTLEQYF. Here the CDR3 DNA reads TGCAGCGCAATAGGGACTCTGGAGCAGTACTTC.

This sequence joins TRBV7-3 and TRBJ2-7, with 8 bases that match TRBD1. Germline assignment: CDR1 SGHTA and CDR2 FQGTGA. The CDR3 consists of 14 residues. J gave up 5 bases and V 4 bases, and 7 bases lay outside the gene matches. The CDR3 DNA is TGTGCCAGCAGCTCCGGACAGGGTCGGAACGAGCAGTACTTC. It is translated as CASSSGQGRNEQYF.

The rearrangement joins TRBV29-1 to TRBJ2-1, with 8 positions matching TRBD1. With V trimmed by 4 bases and J by 7 bases, 6 bases remained unmatched. Germline V lookup: CDR1 SQVTM, CDR2 ANQGSEA. The CDR3 is 13 amino acids. The DNA for the CDR3 is TGCAGCGTTGTGGTGGACAGGGTAAATGAGCAGTTCTTC. Amino acid sequence: CSVVVDRVNEQFF.

This clonotype occurred many times. Here the CDR3 DNA reads TGCGCCAGCAGCCGGGGACAGGGTGAAGCTTTCTTT. Its protein product is CASSRGQGEAFF. This chain connects TRBV4-1 to TRBJ1-1; TRBD1 matches at 9 bases. The CDR3 runs 12 residues. J gave up 7 bases and V 4 bases, and 1 base lay outside the gene matches. Germline CDR1 is MGHRA and CDR2 is YSYEKL.

In its sample, this clonotype was seen many times. This chain uses TRBV5-1 with TRBJ2-1; D is ambiguous. The CDR3 covers 17 residues. The V and J ends lost 0 bases and 10 bases respectively, with 23 bases between them. Germline V gene lookup returns CDR1 SGHRS and CDR2 YFSETQ. The CDR3 DNA reads as TGCGCCAGCAGCTTGGCCATTGACTGGTCCCAGGTACAGGAGCAGTTCTTC. As protein: CASSLAIDWSQVQEQFF. Variable domain in full (rest from reference TRBV5-1 and TRBJ2-1): KAGVTQTPRYLIKTRGQQVTLSCSPISGHRSVSWYQQTPGQGLQFLFEYFSETQRNKGNFPGRFSGRQFSNSRSEMNVSTLELGDSALYLCASSLAIDWSQVQEQFFGPGTRLTVL.

V is TRBV14 and J is TRBJ2-1; 10 nucleotides line up with TRBD2. From germline, CDR1 is SGHDN and CDR2 FVKESK. The CDR3 is 17 amino acids. V lost 3 bases to trimming and J lost 12 bases; unmatched junction nucleotides: 17. The CDR3 DNA reads as TGTGCCAGCAGCCAGGGAGCGGGAGGGCCAATTCTGGGTCGGCAGTTCTTC. Translated, it gives CASSQGAGGPILGRQFF.

This clonotype appeared many times. The chain has TRBV5-5 and TRBJ2-7, with TRBD2 matching 10 bases. CDR1 SGHKS and CDR2 YYEKEE come from the germline V gene (reference sequence). V was clipped by 5 bases and J by 6 bases; unmatched bases: 2. The CDR3 covers 12 residues. The CDR3 reads CASRLAGGEQYF. The CDR3 DNA reads as TGTGCCAGCAGATTAGCGGGAGGCGAGCAGTACTTC.

This clonotype was counted a single time. The V call is TRBV20-1, the J call TRBJ1-2; D perhaps matches TRBD1 (5 bases). This CDR3 contains 12 residues. V shed 6 bases and J shed 7 bases, with 15 bases lying between them. Germline CDR1 is DFQATT and CDR2 is SNEGSKA (reference sequence). For the CDR3, the DNA is TGCAGTGCCCGACCGGGGCCGAGTGGCTACACCTTC. As protein: CSARPGPSGYTF.

This clonotype was seen many times. This chain links TRBV11-1 with TRBJ2-3; D is perhaps TRBD1 or TRBD2 (5 bases each). The CDR3 is made up of 15 amino acids. The V gene lost 1 base and the J gene lost 2 bases, with 10 bases spanning the gap. Per germline, CDR1 SGHAT and CDR2 FQDESV (reference sequence). The CDR3, as DNA: TGTGCCAGCAGCTTAGTTTTCGGGGCCACAGATACGCAGTATTTT. As protein: CASSLVFGATDTQYF.

This clonotype was seen repeatedly, ten times or more. The chain is built from TRBV6-6 and TRBJ2-7, with a possible D match to TRBD2 (6 bases). CDR3 length: 15 amino acids. The germline V gene has CDR1 MNHNY and CDR2 SVGAGI (reference sequence). V lost 0 bases, J lost 7 bases, and 16 bases lay in between. CDR3 coding DNA: TGTGCCAGCAGTTACTCGACTCCGACGGCGGGGGAGCAGTACTTC. It encodes CASSYSTPTAGEQYF.

This clonotype appeared a few times. The chain joins TRBV9 to TRBJ2-1; TRBD2 agrees at 8 bases. Germline CDR1 SGDLS, CDR2 YYNGEE. J was trimmed by 12 bases and V by 0 bases; bases with no gene match: 8. This CDR3 comprises 14 residues. The CDR3 coding sequence is TGTGCCAGCAGCGTAGCCAGCGGGAGAGGTCGGCAGTTCTTC. Translated: CASSVASGRGRQFF.

This clonotype was detected a few times. The rearrangement uses TRBV11-2 and TRBJ1-6, with D maybe TRBD1 (6 bases). CDR1 and CDR2 (germline): SGHAT, FQNNGV. This CDR3 has 15 residues. V lost 10 bases to trimming and J lost 5 bases, with 18 bases between them. As DNA, the CDR3 is TGTGCCACCCTTAACGATGACAGGAATAATTCACCCCTCCACTTT. This translates into CATLNDDRNNSPLHF.

The chain joins TRBV7-3 to TRBJ2-3; D perhaps matches TRBD2 (7 bases). The length of the CDR3 is 14 residues. The V gene's germline CDR1 is SGHTA and CDR2 FQGTGA. The V end lost 5 bases, the J end lost 5 bases, and 14 bases lay between the germline ends. This chain's CDR3 is CASSPGQRGDTQYF. CDR3 nucleotide sequence: TGTGCCAGCAGCCCCGGACAGCGGGGAGATACGCAGTATTTT.

This clonotype was observed at least ten times. J is TRBJ2-5 and V is TRBV6-1; D remains ambiguous. V was cut by 0 bases and J by 4 bases, with 12 bases left in between. Germline V CDR1 and CDR2: MNHNS, SASEGT. The CDR3 is 15 residues long. The CDR3 loop is CASSEARLGSETQYF. In nucleotides, the CDR3 is TGTGCCAGCAGTGAAGCGCGGCTGGGGTCAGAGACCCAGTACTTC.

This clonotype came up many times. V is TRBV12-3 or TRBV12-4 and J is TRBJ2-7; 10 nucleotides match TRBD2. The CDR3 runs 16 residues. V was clipped by 3 bases and J by 2 bases; unmatched bases: 7. The CDR3 region has the DNA TGTGCCAGCAGTTTCACCCCTAGCGGGGGTACCTACGAGCAGTACTTC. Translation: CASSFTPSGGTYEQYF.

This clonotype was picked up many times. The chain is built from TRBV12-3 or TRBV12-4 and TRBJ2-7, with TRBD1 matching 9 bases. The CDR3 covers 15 residues. The trim removed 1 base at V and 2 bases at J, leaving 3 bases unmatched. The CDR3 region has the DNA TGTGCCAGCAGTTTAGAGGACAGGGGAGCCTACGAGCAGTACTTC. Its protein is CASSLEDRGAYEQYF.

A few counts support this clonotype. The chain links TRBV24-1 to TRBJ2-3; D is ambiguous. The CDR3 has 13 amino acids. The germline CDR1 and CDR2 sequences are KGHDR and SFDVKD. Trimming left V 7 bases short and J 0 bases short, with 7 bases between. The chain's CDR3 is CATRYGSTDTQYF. The CDR3 nucleotides are TGTGCCACCAGATACGGCAGCACAGATACGCAGTATTTT.

Only a few counts were recorded for this clonotype. The V call is TRBV2, the J call TRBJ2-5; D is uncertain. V was pared by 7 bases and J by 5 bases, with 8 bases between. The V gene's germline CDR1 is SNHLY and CDR2 FYNNEI. This CDR3 has 11 residues. This chain's CDR3 is CASTLRETQYF. The CDR3 DNA sequence: TGTGCCAGCACCCTCAGGGAGACCCAGTACTTC. The variable domain in full, completed from reference TRBV2 and TRBJ2-5, reads EPEVTQTPSHQVTQMGQEVILRCVPISNHLYFYWYRQILGQKVEFLVSFYNNEISEKSEIFDDQFSVERPDGSNFTLKIRSTKLEDSAMYFCASTLRETQYFGPGTRLLVL.

V usage is TRBV11-1 and J usage is TRBJ2-7; D possibly uses TRBD1 or TRBD2 (6 bases each). This CDR3 has 14 amino acids. Trimming shortened V by 9 bases and J by 6 bases, and 21 bases separated the two germline ends. CDR1 SGHAT and CDR2 FQDESV come from the germline V gene (reference sequence). The CDR3 DNA follows: TGTGCCAGTCGGGGCGCGGGGACAAGTGGCGAGCAGTACTTC. Translated: CASRGAGTSGEQYF.

This clonotype was recorded many times. The J gene is TRBJ2-1, the V gene TRBV24-1; weak D call: TRBD2 (6 bases). V dropped 9 bases and J dropped 0 bases, with 17 bases sitting between them. This CDR3 contains 16 residues. The germline gives CDR1 KGHDR, CDR2 SFDVKD. The chain's CDR3 is CATGGRDSYSYNEQFF. The DNA for the CDR3 is TGTGCCACCGGTGGACGGGACTCCTACTCCTACAATGAGCAGTTCTTC.

This clonotype was recorded a few times. Mismatch with germline at one junction end may stem from a read error. This chain joins TRBV10-3 and TRBJ1-4, with TRBD1 matching 9 bases. This CDR3 region has 13 residues. Germline-derived CDR1 and CDR2 are ENHRY and SYGVKD. For the CDR3, the DNA is TGTGCCATTGCACAGGGGGCGGATGAAAGACTGTTTTTT. The encoded protein is CAIAQGADERLFF.

The V gene is TRBV12-3 or TRBV12-4, the J gene TRBJ2-1; TRBD1 might be the D (5 bases). V was pared by 1 base and J by 4 bases, with 11 bases between. The CDR3 runs 15 residues. The CDR3 coding sequence is TGTGCCAGCAGTTTAGGAGTAGCAGGGTACAATGAGCAGTTCTTC. Its translation: CASSLGVAGYNEQFF.

The sample holds a few counts of this clonotype. CDR3 sequence (DNA): TGTGCCAGCAGCGTTCTACCTCACCCCAGGGATACGCAGTATTTT. It codes for CASSVLPHPRDTQYF. The chain joins TRBV9 to TRBJ2-3; no reliable D call. Germline lookup yields CDR1 SGDLS and CDR2 YYNGEE. Trimming shortened V by 2 bases and J by 6 bases, and 16 bases separated the two germline ends. This CDR3 is built from 15 residues.

Ten or more counts support this clonotype. The chain has TRBV12-3 or TRBV12-4 and TRBJ2-7; 7 bases are a match to TRBD2. The V gene end was trimmed by 3 bases and the J gene end by 4 bases; junction bases not matched to a gene: 6. This CDR3 has 14 amino acids. For the CDR3, the DNA is TGTGCCAGCAGTTTGGCGGGAGCTGAGTACGAGCAGTACTTC. Residues: CASSLAGAEYEQYF.

This clonotype was detected ten times or more. This chain links TRBV10-1 with TRBJ2-7, with unresolved D. This CDR3 region has 14 residues. Trimming left V 4 bases short and J 1 base short, with 11 bases between. CDR1 is WNHNN, CDR2 SYGVQD, per germline (reference sequence). The CDR3 protein is CASSGSQGSYEQYF. The CDR3 nucleotides are TGCGCCAGCAGTGGCTCCCAAGGGTCCTACGAGCAGTACTTC.

This clonotype turned up a few times. This rearrangement joins TRBV5-1 to TRBJ2-2; D remains unclear. The V gene lost 0 bases and the J gene lost 7 bases, with 13 bases spanning the gap. Germline CDR1 reads SGHRS; CDR2 reads YFSETQ. CDR3 length: 15 amino acids. CDR3 DNA: TGCGCCAGCAGCTTGGATGGCCCCCCCGGCGGGGAGCTGTTTTTT. Translating gives CASSLDGPPGGELFF.

This clonotype was seen only a few times. The DNA for the CDR3 is TGCGCCAGCGAAGTGGATAGGGAACCCCCCTACGAGCAGTACTTC. This sequence encodes CASEVDREPPYEQYF. J is TRBJ2-7 and V is TRBV5-1; D unclear. The V and J ends lost 7 bases and 2 bases respectively, with 19 bases between them. Germline lookup yields CDR1 SGHRS and CDR2 YFSETQ. The length of the CDR3 is 15 residues.